The rows below give T cell receptor beta chains drawn from one sample of a study of OX40 agonist ivuxolimab in advanced cancers. The method was immunoSEQ multiplex PCR; TCRdb's version includes in-frame clones alone and lacks a portion of them. In the table there are 50,000 to 70,000 clones, about 80% of which are singletons. Sequencing used CD4+ or CD8+ T cells sorted from blood, obtained in a trial of the OX40 agonist ivuxolimab. All receptors come from an adult with an advanced solid tumor such as melanoma, head and neck, liver or kidney cancer. Both conserved end residues are part of each CDR3. Fields, in order: J gene, D gene, V gene, clone size, CDR3 protein, CDR3 DNA. A D gene is named only where the DNA matches it firmly. A clone size is listed for some rows: how often the clone was seen (once, few, many), or a class if it is expanded.

J gene: TRBJ2-7; D gene: .; V gene: TRBV28; clone size: .; CDR3 protein: CASRSPVTRLAYEQYF; CDR3 DNA: TGTGCCAGCAGGTCTCCCGTGACTAGATTAGCCTACGAGCAGTACTTC
J gene: TRBJ2-7; D gene: .; V gene: TRBV12-5; clone size: few; CDR3 protein: CASAPGSGWDIEQYF; CDR3 DNA: TGTGCTAGTGCCCCAGGGTCGGGGTGGGATATCGAGCAGTACTTC
J gene: TRBJ1-5; D gene: .; V gene: TRBV10-3; clone size: .; CDR3 protein: CAISESVVQPQHF; CDR3 DNA: TGTGCCATCAGTGAGTCGGTAGTCCAGCCCCAGCATTTT
J gene: TRBJ2-7; D gene: TRBD2; V gene: TRBV6-5; clone size: .; CDR3 protein: CASSYSRGGRVGEQYF; CDR3 DNA: TGTGCCAGCAGTTACTCGCGCGGGGGGCGGGTTGGCGAGCAGTACTTC
J gene: TRBJ2-5; D gene: .; V gene: TRBV18; clone size: .; CDR3 protein: CASSPVGETQYF; CDR3 DNA: TGTGCCAGCTCACCAGTAGGAGAGACCCAGTACTTC
J gene: TRBJ2-5; D gene: TRBD1; V gene: TRBV12-5; clone size: .; CDR3 protein: CASGLGQGLGETQYF; CDR3 DNA: TGTGCTAGTGGTTTGGGACAGGGTTTGGGGGAGACCCAGTACTTC
J gene: TRBJ2-5; D gene: .; V gene: TRBV18; clone size: .; CDR3 protein: CASSPPAGETQYF; CDR3 DNA: TGTGCCAGCTCACCACCGGCGGGAGAGACCCAGTACTTC
J gene: TRBJ2-7; D gene: TRBD1; V gene: TRBV5-4; clone size: .; CDR3 protein: CASSSPGQPRGEQYF; CDR3 DNA: TGTGCCAGCAGCTCCCCGGGACAGCCGAGAGGAGAGCAGTACTTC
J gene: TRBJ2-3; D gene: .; V gene: TRBV6-5; clone size: .; CDR3 protein: CASSYSIWGRTDTQYF; CDR3 DNA: TGTGCCAGCAGTTACTCGATATGGGGGAGGACAGATACGCAGTATTTT
J gene: TRBJ1-6; D gene: .; V gene: TRBV19; clone size: .; CDR3 protein: CASRTNGQNNSPLHF; CDR3 DNA: TGTGCCAGTAGGACCAACGGGCAAAATAATTCACCCCTCCACTTT
J gene: TRBJ2-1; D gene: .; V gene: TRBV10-2; clone size: .; CDR3 protein: CASSESRVNEQFF; CDR3 DNA: TGCGCCAGCAGTGAGTCGAGAGTTAATGAGCAGTTCTTC
J gene: TRBJ1-5; D gene: .; V gene: TRBV10-1; clone size: .; CDR3 protein: CASREGRFGNQPQHF; CDR3 DNA: TGCGCCAGCAGAGAGGGGCGTTTTGGCAATCAGCCCCAGCATTTT
J gene: TRBJ1-4; D gene: .; V gene: TRBV6-6; clone size: few; CDR3 protein: CASSYSSGSNEKLFF; CDR3 DNA: TGTGCCAGCAGTTACTCGTCAGGGTCTAATGAAAAACTGTTTTTT
J gene: TRBJ2-1; D gene: TRBD1; V gene: TRBV18; clone size: few; CDR3 protein: CASSPPEGQGTYNEQFF; CDR3 DNA: TGTGCCAGCTCACCCCCCGAGGGACAGGGGACCTACAATGAGCAGTTCTTC
J gene: TRBJ1-3; D gene: .; V gene: TRBV7-9; clone size: once; CDR3 protein: CASSLFMTRLSGNTIYF; CDR3 DNA: TGTGCCAGCAGCTTATTCATGACTCGGCTCTCTGGAAACACCATATATTTT
J gene: TRBJ1-1; D gene: .; V gene: TRBV30; clone size: .; CDR3 protein: CAWGERVDTEAFF; CDR3 DNA: TGTGCCTGGGGTGAAAGGGTGGACACTGAAGCTTTCTTT
J gene: TRBJ1-1; D gene: .; V gene: TRBV11-1; clone size: .; CDR3 protein: CASSHQEGGGSTEAFF; CDR3 DNA: TGTGCCAGCAGCCACCAGGAGGGGGGGGGAAGCACTGAAGCTTTCTTT
J gene: TRBJ2-6; D gene: TRBD2; V gene: TRBV19; clone size: .; CDR3 protein: CASSKRDFRSGANVLTF; CDR3 DNA: TGTGCCAGTAGTAAGCGGGACTTCAGATCCGGGGCCAACGTCCTGACTTTC
J gene: TRBJ2-1; D gene: .; V gene: TRBV5-1; clone size: .; CDR3 protein: CASSLARGGRNEQFF; CDR3 DNA: TGCGCCAGCAGCTTGGCCCGGGGAGGACGGAATGAGCAGTTCTTC
J gene: TRBJ2-2; D gene: .; V gene: TRBV21-1; clone size: .; CDR3 protein: CASPEKGTGELFF; CDR3 DNA: TGTGCCAGCCCCGAGAAGGGGACCGGGGAGCTGTTTTTT
J gene: TRBJ2-7; D gene: .; V gene: TRBV30; clone size: .; CDR3 protein: CAWSVAGRGRYPYSYEQYF; CDR3 DNA: TGTGCCTGGAGTGTCGCTGGCAGGGGTAGATACCCCTACTCCTACGAGCAGTACTTC
J gene: TRBJ1-6; D gene: .; V gene: TRBV30; clone size: once; CDR3 protein: CAWSVLGTVKNSPLHF; CDR3 DNA: TGTGCCTGGAGTGTACTAGGGACGGTGAAGAATTCACCCCTCCACTTT
J gene: TRBJ2-4; D gene: .; V gene: TRBV11-1; clone size: .; CDR3 protein: CASSSTFTGTPIAKNIQYF; CDR3 DNA: TGTGCCAGCAGCTCAACATTCACCGGGACACCTATAGCCAAAAACATTCAGTACTTC
J gene: TRBJ2-7; D gene: .; V gene: TRBV23-1; clone size: .; CDR3 protein: CASSLFSYEQYF; CDR3 DNA: TGCGCCAGCAGTCTGTTCAGCTACGAGCAGTACTTC
J gene: TRBJ2-7; D gene: .; V gene: TRBV9; clone size: .; CDR3 protein: CASSVISGAYEQYF; CDR3 DNA: TGTGCCAGCAGCGTAATCTCGGGAGCGTACGAGCAGTACTTC
J gene: TRBJ1-1; D gene: .; V gene: TRBV6-5; clone size: .; CDR3 protein: CASRSGHLITEAFF; CDR3 DNA: TGTGCCAGCAGAAGTGGACATTTAATCACTGAAGCTTTCTTT
J gene: TRBJ2-5; D gene: .; V gene: TRBV10-1; clone size: .; CDR3 protein: CASSIRGTHPETQYF; CDR3 DNA: TGCGCCAGCAGTATACGCGGGACCCACCCGGAGACCCAGTACTTC
J gene: TRBJ1-1; D gene: .; V gene: TRBV2; clone size: .; CDR3 protein: CASSVTQTGFSSGKAFF; CDR3 DNA: TGTGCCAGCAGTGTAACCCAGACCGGGTTCAGCTCGGGTAAAGCTTTCTTT
J gene: TRBJ2-1; D gene: .; V gene: TRBV28; clone size: .; CDR3 protein: CASSPPRGTYNEQFF; CDR3 DNA: TGTGCCAGCAGCCCCCCTAGGGGGACCTACAATGAGCAGTTCTTC
J gene: TRBJ1-1; D gene: TRBD1; V gene: TRBV30; clone size: .; CDR3 protein: CAWSRDRGRTEAFF; CDR3 DNA: TGTGCCTGGAGTCGCGACAGGGGGCGAACTGAAGCTTTCTTT
J gene: TRBJ1-2; D gene: .; V gene: TRBV28; clone size: once; CDR3 protein: CAVEPAGRANYGYTF; CDR3 DNA: TGTGCCGTCGAGCCCGCAGGGCGCGCTAACTATGGCTACACCTTC
J gene: TRBJ2-7; D gene: TRBD2; V gene: TRBV5-1; clone size: .; CDR3 protein: CASSRSSGPYEQYF; CDR3 DNA: TGCGCCAGCAGCCGTTCTAGCGGACCCTACGAGCAGTACTTC
J gene: TRBJ1-5; D gene: .; V gene: TRBV11-3; clone size: .; CDR3 protein: CASSFGPQGLQPQHF; CDR3 DNA: TGTGCCAGCAGCTTTGGGCCACAGGGTCTTCAGCCCCAGCATTTT
J gene: TRBJ1-2; D gene: .; V gene: TRBV5-5; clone size: .; CDR3 protein: CASSLSGEPNYGYTF; CDR3 DNA: TGTGCCAGCAGCTTGAGCGGTGAACCTAACTATGGCTACACCTTC
J gene: TRBJ2-1; D gene: .; V gene: TRBV29-1; clone size: .; CDR3 protein: CSARKNYNEQFF; CDR3 DNA: TGCAGCGCCCGGAAAAATTACAATGAGCAGTTCTTC
J gene: TRBJ1-2; D gene: .; V gene: TRBV30; clone size: .; CDR3 protein: CAWSEPLTLFGYTF; CDR3 DNA: TGTGCCTGGAGCGAACCGCTCACCCTCTTTGGCTACACCTTC
J gene: TRBJ2-2; D gene: .; V gene: TRBV5-1; clone size: .; CDR3 protein: CASSLIRGTGELFF; CDR3 DNA: TGCGCCAGCAGCTTGATACGGGGCACCGGGGAGCTGTTTTTT
J gene: TRBJ1-5; D gene: TRBD1; V gene: TRBV6-1; clone size: few; CDR3 protein: CASSETGQKNQPQHF; CDR3 DNA: TGTGCCAGCAGTGAAACGGGACAGAAGAATCAGCCCCAGCATTTT
J gene: TRBJ2-1; D gene: .; V gene: TRBV9; clone size: .; CDR3 protein: CASSRLGGSYNEQFF; CDR3 DNA: TGTGCCAGCAGCAGACTGGGTGGAAGTTACAATGAGCAGTTCTTC
J gene: TRBJ1-2; D gene: .; V gene: TRBV18; clone size: .; CDR3 protein: CASSPRQEDGYTF; CDR3 DNA: TGTGCCAGCTCACCGCGACAGGAAGATGGCTACACCTTC
J gene: TRBJ1-5; D gene: .; V gene: TRBV5-6; clone size: once; CDR3 protein: CASSGPGVSQPQHF; CDR3 DNA: TGTGCCAGCAGCGGTCCCGGGGTTTCTCAGCCCCAGCATTTT
J gene: TRBJ1-1; D gene: TRBD1; V gene: TRBV7-9; clone size: .; CDR3 protein: CASSSRDRGGRTEAFF; CDR3 DNA: TGTGCCAGCAGCTCCCGGGACAGGGGAGGACGAACTGAAGCTTTCTTT
J gene: TRBJ2-7; D gene: .; V gene: TRBV30; clone size: once; CDR3 protein: CAWSAGVYEQYF; CDR3 DNA: TGTGCCTGGAGTGCGGGAGTTTACGAGCAGTACTTC
J gene: TRBJ2-7; D gene: TRBD1; V gene: TRBV2; clone size: .; CDR3 protein: CASTDTRGYSAEQYF; CDR3 DNA: TGTGCCAGCACCGATACCAGGGGGTACTCCGCCGAGCAGTACTTC
J gene: TRBJ2-3; D gene: TRBD2; V gene: TRBV5-4; clone size: .; CDR3 protein: CASSSLAGGGTDTQYF; CDR3 DNA: TGTGCCAGCAGCTCCCTAGCGGGGGGGGGCACAGATACGCAGTATTTT
J gene: TRBJ1-5; D gene: .; V gene: TRBV6-5; clone size: few; CDR3 protein: CASSYSSFSFGAQHF; CDR3 DNA: TGTGCCAGCAGTTACTCGAGTTTCTCCTTTGGGGCCCAGCATTTT
J gene: TRBJ1-1; D gene: .; V gene: TRBV28; clone size: .; CDR3 protein: CASRTITEAFF; CDR3 DNA: TGTGCCAGCAGGACCATTACTGAAGCTTTCTTT